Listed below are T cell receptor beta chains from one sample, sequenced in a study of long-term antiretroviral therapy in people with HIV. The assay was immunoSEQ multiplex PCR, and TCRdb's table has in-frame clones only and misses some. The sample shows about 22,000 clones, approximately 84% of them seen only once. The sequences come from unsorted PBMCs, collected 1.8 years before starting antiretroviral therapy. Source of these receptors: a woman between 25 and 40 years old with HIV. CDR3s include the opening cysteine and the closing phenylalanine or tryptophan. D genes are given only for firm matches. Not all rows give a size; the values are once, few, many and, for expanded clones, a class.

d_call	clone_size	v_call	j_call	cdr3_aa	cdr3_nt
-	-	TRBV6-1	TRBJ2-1	CASSLPRYEQFF	TGTGCCAGCAGTCTCCCCCGGTATGAGCAGTTCTTC
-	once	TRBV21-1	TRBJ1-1	CASSIQGDGRTEAFF	TGTGCCAGCAGCATTCAGGGGGACGGGAGGACTGAAGCTTTCTTT
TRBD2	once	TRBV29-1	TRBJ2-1	CSVEVRGGVVRDNEQFF	TGCAGCGTTGAAGTGCGGGGGGGGGTAGTCAGAGACAATGAGCAGTTCTTC
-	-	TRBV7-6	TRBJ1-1	CASSLNLGQGEAFF	TGTGCCAGCAGCCTGAACCTAGGGCAGGGTGAAGCTTTCTTT
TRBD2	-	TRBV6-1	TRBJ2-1	CASSLAGPRNEQFF	TGTGCCAGCAGTCTAGCGGGCCCTCGGAATGAGCAGTTCTTC
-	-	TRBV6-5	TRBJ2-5	CASSYRDREEETQYF	TGTGCCAGCAGTTACCGGGACCGGGAAGAGGAGACCCAGTACTTC
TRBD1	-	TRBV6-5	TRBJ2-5	CASSRDRDETQYF	TGTGCCAGCAGCCGCGACAGGGACGAGACCCAGTACTTC
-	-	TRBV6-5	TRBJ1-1	CASEGGTEAFF	TGTGCCAGCGAGGGGGGCACTGAAGCTTTCTTT
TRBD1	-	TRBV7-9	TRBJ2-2	CASSPPNRGPGELFF	TGTGCCAGCAGCCCACCGAACAGGGGACCCGGGGAGCTGTTTTTT
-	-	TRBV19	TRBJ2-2	CASSYTGELFF	TGTGCCAGTAGTTATACCGGGGAGCTGTTTTTT
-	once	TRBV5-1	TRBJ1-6	CASSLSLSSPLHF	TGCGCCAGCAGCTTGTCTCTTTCGTCACCCCTCCACTTT
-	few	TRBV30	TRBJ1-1	CAWSERGAFF	TGTGCCTGGAGTGAGAGGGGAGCTTTCTTT
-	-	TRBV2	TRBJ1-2	CASRADGYTF	TGTGCCAGCCGGGCGGATGGCTACACCTTC
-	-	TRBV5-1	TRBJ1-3	CASSLGKGGSSGNTIYF	TGCGCCAGCAGCTTGGGGAAGGGTGGAAGCTCTGGAAACACCATATATTTT
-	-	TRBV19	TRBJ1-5	CASSSVHSNQPQHF	TGTGCCAGTAGTTCGGTCCATAGCAATCAGCCCCAGCATTTT
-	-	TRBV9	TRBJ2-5	CASSVFPGQQETQYF	TGTGCCAGCAGCGTTTTCCCGGGACAACAAGAGACCCAGTACTTC
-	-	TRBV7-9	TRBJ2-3	CASSFEVLVPSTDTQYF	TGTGCCAGCAGCTTTGAGGTGCTAGTTCCTAGCACAGATACGCAGTATTTT
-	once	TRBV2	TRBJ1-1	CASSEETESFF	TGTGCCAGCAGTGAGGAGACCGAGTCTTTCTTT
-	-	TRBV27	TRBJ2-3	CASGRKRTSGRDTQYF	TGTGCCAGCGGCCGAAAACGAACCTCGGGTAGAGATACGCAGTATTTT
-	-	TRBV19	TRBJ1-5	CASSNLDGLNQPQHF	TGTGCCAGTAGTAACTTGGACGGGTTGAATCAGCCCCAGCATTTT
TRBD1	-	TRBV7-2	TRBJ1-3	CASSYRGAGNTIYF	TGTGCCAGCAGCTACAGGGGGGCTGGAAACACCATATATTTT
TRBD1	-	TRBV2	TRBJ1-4	CASSEVPGTGGFSANEKLFF	TGTGCCAGCAGTGAAGTCCCGGGGACAGGGGGCTTTTCAGCTAATGAAAAACTGTTTTTT
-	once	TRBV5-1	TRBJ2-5	CASSLVHQETQYF	TGCGCCAGCAGCTTGGTGCATCAAGAGACCCAGTACTTC
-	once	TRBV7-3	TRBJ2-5	CASSLERLETQYF	TGTGCCAGCAGCTTGGAAAGGCTGGAGACCCAGTACTTC
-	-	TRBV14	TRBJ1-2	CASRLTGLMGGYTF	TGTGCCAGCAGACTTACAGGGTTAATGGGTGGCTACACCTTC
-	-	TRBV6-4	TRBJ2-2	CASSVILDTGELFF	TGTGCCAGCAGTGTCATATTGGACACCGGGGAGCTGTTTTTT
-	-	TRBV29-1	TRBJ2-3	CSVGLKLSPDTQYF	TGCAGCGTTGGGCTCAAACTTTCGCCAGATACGCAGTATTTT
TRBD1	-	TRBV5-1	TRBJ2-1	CASSLEGRGQKNEQFF	TGCGCCAGCAGCTTGGAAGGCAGGGGGCAGAAAAATGAGCAGTTCTTC
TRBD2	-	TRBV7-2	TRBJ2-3	CASSLGAGGPHGTDTQYF	TGTGCCAGCAGCTTAGGAGCGGGGGGGCCTCACGGTACAGATACGCAGTATTTT
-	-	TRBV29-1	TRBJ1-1	CSVVSNTEAFF	TGCAGCGTTGTTTCGAACACTGAAGCTTTCTTT
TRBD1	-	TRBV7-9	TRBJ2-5	CASSLAGTGEETQYF	TGTGCCAGCAGCTTAGCTGGGACAGGGGAAGAGACCCAGTACTTC
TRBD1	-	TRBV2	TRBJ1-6	CASSQTGEIYSPLHF	TGTGCCAGCAGTCAGACAGGGGAGATCTATTCACCCCTCCACTTT
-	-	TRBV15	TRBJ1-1	CATTRTRDSTEAFF	TGTGCCACCACCAGGACTCGGGATAGCACTGAAGCTTTCTTT
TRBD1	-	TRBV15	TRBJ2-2	CATSREHRTGDTGELFF	TGTGCCACCAGCAGAGAACACCGGACAGGGGACACCGGGGAGCTGTTTTTT
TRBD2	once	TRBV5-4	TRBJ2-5	CASSFRAGDGETQYF	TGTGCCAGCAGCTTCAGGGCGGGGGATGGGGAGACCCAGTACTTC
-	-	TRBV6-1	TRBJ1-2	CASSAETNYGYTF	TGTGCCAGCAGTGCAGAAACTAACTATGGCTACACCTTC
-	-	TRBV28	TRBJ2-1	CASSLRGRDEQFF	TGTGCCAGCAGTTTACGGGGGCGGGATGAGCAGTTCTTC
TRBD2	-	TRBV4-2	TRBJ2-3	CASSQGGGGAGDTQYF	TGTGCCAGCAGCCAAGGGGGCGGGGGGGCTGGAGATACGCAGTATTTT
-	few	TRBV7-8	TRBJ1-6	CASSHVNSPLHF	TGTGCCAGCAGCCACGTCAATTCACCCCTCCACTTT
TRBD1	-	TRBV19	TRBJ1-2	CASSVPGQGTNYGYTF	TGTGCCAGTAGTGTCCCCGGACAGGGGACTAACTATGGCTACACCTTC
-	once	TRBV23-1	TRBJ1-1	CASSHIMGKNTEAFF	TGCGCCAGCAGTCATATAATGGGAAAGAACACTGAAGCTTTCTTT
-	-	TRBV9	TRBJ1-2	CASSVGTGAAHYGYTF	TGTGCCAGCAGCGTAGGTACGGGGGCGGCCCACTATGGCTACACCTTC
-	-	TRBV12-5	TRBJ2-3	CASDTEYTDTQYF	TGTGCTAGTGATACAGAGTACACAGATACGCAGTATTTT
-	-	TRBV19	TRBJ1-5	CASSANRVSSNQPQHF	TGTGCCAGTAGTGCCAACAGGGTTAGCAGCAATCAGCCCCAGCATTTT